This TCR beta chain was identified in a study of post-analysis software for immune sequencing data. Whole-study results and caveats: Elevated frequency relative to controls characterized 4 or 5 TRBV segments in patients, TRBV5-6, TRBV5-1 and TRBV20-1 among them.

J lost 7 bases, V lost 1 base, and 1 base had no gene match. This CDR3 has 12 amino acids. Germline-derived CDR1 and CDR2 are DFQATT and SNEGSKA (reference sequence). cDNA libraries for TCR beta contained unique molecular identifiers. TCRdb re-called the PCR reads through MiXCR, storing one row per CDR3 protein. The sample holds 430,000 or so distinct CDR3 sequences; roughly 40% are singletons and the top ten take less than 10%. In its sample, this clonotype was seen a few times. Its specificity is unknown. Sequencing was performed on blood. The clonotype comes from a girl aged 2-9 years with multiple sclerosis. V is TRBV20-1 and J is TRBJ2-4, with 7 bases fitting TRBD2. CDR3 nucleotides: TGCAGTGCTAGAGGAGCGGGGAACATTCAGTACTTC. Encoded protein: CSARGAGNIQYF.